Below are 8 T cell receptor beta chains sequenced from a single sample in a study of blood T cell repertoires in COVID-19. Produced via immunoSEQ multiplex PCR; TCRdb's table is partial and in-frame only. The sample consists of 60,000 to 75,000 clones, around 89% of them appearing once. The sequenced sample was peripheral blood. These TCRs come from a human donor in a cohort sampled during active COVID-19.

The chain joins TRBV5-6 to TRBJ1-5, with TRBD1 matching 8 bases. The V segment lost 4 bases and the J segment 2 bases; nucleotides outside the gene matches: 8. Germline V CDR1 and CDR2: SGHDT, YYEEEE. This CDR3 is 16 amino acids long. DNA of the CDR3: TGTGCCAGCAGCACCAGGGACAGGATGGGCAATCAGCCCCAGCATTTT. Amino acids: CASSTRDRMGNQPQHF.

This clone was found once. CDR3 sequence reads: CASSGTSPNEQFF. The CDR3 nucleotides read TGTGCCAGCAGCGGGACTAGCCCGAATGAGCAGTTCTTC. The chain employs TRBV11-3 and TRBJ2-1; 9 bases line up with TRBD2. J was trimmed by 7 bases and V by 5 bases; bases with no gene match: 3. Germline V lookup: CDR1 SGHNT, CDR2 YENEEA. This CDR3 comprises 13 residues. Supplemented by reference TRBV11-3 and TRBJ2-1, the full variable domain reads EAGVVQSPRYKIIEKKQPVAFWCNPISGHNTLYWYLQNLGQGPELLIRYENEEAVDDSQLPKDRFSAERLKGVDSTLKIQPAELGDSAVYLCASSGTSPNEQFFGPGTRLTVL.

This clone has a handful of counts. The chain joins TRBV13 to TRBJ1-3; D uncertain. Germline V gene lookup returns CDR1 PRHDT and CDR2 FYEKMQ (reference sequence). The CDR3 totals 14 residues. V lost 4 bases and J 0 bases, leaving 7 bases between the germline ends. CDR3 bases: TGTGCCAGCAGCTGGAGGAGCTCTGGAAACACCATATATTTT. Its translation: CASSWRSSGNTIYF.

This rearrangement joins TRBV21-1 to TRBJ1-2; the D call of TRBD1 is as the table states it, not checked on the DNA. TRBV21-1 is a known pseudogene. The CDR3 loop spans 12 amino acids. The CDR3 DNA sequence: TGTGCCAGCAGCAACCCAGGTTATGGCTACACCTTC. Protein sequence: CASSNPGYGYTF.

This chain joins TRBV28 and TRBJ2-1; 8 positions agree with TRBD1. Looked up from germline, CDR1 is MDHEN and CDR2 is SYDVKM. V lost 6 bases to trimming and J lost 4 bases; unmatched junction nucleotides: 8. CDR3 length: 15 amino acids. CDR3 bases: TGTGCCAGCAGCACGACAGGGGACCAATACAATGAGCAGTTCTTC. It is translated as CASSTTGDQYNEQFF.

The genes are TRBV2 and TRBJ1-5; 7 bases align to TRBD1. CDR1 is SNHLY and CDR2 is FYNNEI in the germline V gene. This CDR3 comprises 13 residues. The J segment lost 2 bases and the V segment lost 6 bases, leaving 1 base of the junction unmatched. CDR3 bases: TGTGCCAGCAGGACAGGGCGCAATCAGCCCCAGCATTTT. This sequence encodes CASRTGRNQPQHF.

V gene TRBV19 combines with J gene TRBJ2-1; TRBD2 agrees at 9 bases. Germline V gives CDR1 LNHDA, CDR2 SQIVND (reference sequence). The junction had 13 bases not matched to a gene; V was cut back by 7 bases and J by 9 bases. The CDR3 contains 15 residues. The CDR3 nucleotides are TGTGCCAGTAATTCCCAAGTAGCGGGAGTTAGTGAGCAGTTCTTC. Amino acids: CASNSQVAGVSEQFF.

The J gene is TRBJ2-3, the V gene TRBV7-9, with 7 bases aligning to TRBD1. The CDR3 is made up of 15 amino acids. CDR1 and CDR2 (germline): SEHNR, FQNEAQ (reference sequence). V trimming: 6 bases; J trimming: 3 bases; junction bases outside the gene matches: 9. In DNA form, the CDR3 reads TGTGCCAGCAGTGATACAGGGGTTAGGACAGATACGCAGTATTTT. Its protein product is CASSDTGVRTDTQYF. Looking up the rest from reference TRBV7-9 and TRBJ2-3 gives the full variable domain: DTGVSQNPRHKITKRGQNVTFRCDPISEHNRLYWYRQTLGQGPEFLTYFQNEAQLEKSRLLSDRFSAERPKGSFSTLEIQRTEQGDSAMYLCASSDTGVRTDTQYFGPGTRLTVL.